Below, one T cell receptor beta chain is given with its context. The Seattle patients joined while their infection was active and were tracked longitudinally afterward. As processed by the authors: It was from reference gene primer amplification that nucleated cell counts were estimated. Clones were read by immunoSEQ multiplex PCR, and TCRdb kept only the in-frame ones, dropping some. That table is the source of V, J and clone size, and D and trimming were worked out from the DNA. The sample records 250,000 to 300,000 clones, roughly 90% being singletons. CDR1 is MNHEY and CDR2 is SVGAGI in the germline V gene. Unmatched junction bases numbered 12, after V lost 7 bases and J lost 4 bases. This CDR3 contains 15 residues. This record comes from a study of blood T cell repertoires in COVID-19. Looking at the study overall: Sites across the United States, Italy and Spain contributed samples from acute and convalescent COVID-19. T cells, B-cell-depleted T cells, or PBMCs supplied cDNA or gDNA.

The chain employs TRBV6-5 and TRBJ1-2; TRBD1 matches 7 bases. The sequence came from a young woman with COVID-19, enrolled during active disease. The sequenced material came from peripheral blood. CDR3 in amino acids: CASTSGHRGVYGYTF. The CDR3 nucleotides read TGTGCCAGCACATCCGGCCACAGGGGTGTCTATGGCTACACCTTC.